The 29 T cell receptor beta chains below come from one sample, sequenced in a study of blood T cells in healthy people across ages. Through a sample-barcoded 5' primer and a J-beta primer mix, a second PCR was run for about 6 to 12 cycles. TCRdb re-derived calls from the 5' RACE reads in MiXCR, one entry per CDR3 protein. The sample shows hundreds of thousands of distinct CDR3 sequences, 50% to 60% of them seen only once. Sequencing input: blood. These receptors originate from a man between 60 and 70 years old in good health.

The chain employs TRBV28 and TRBJ1-1, with D possibly being TRBD1 (5 bases). Trimming cost V 5 bases and J 4 bases, with 14 bases left between them. The CDR3 totals 14 residues. Germline CDR1 MDHEN, CDR2 SYDVKM. DNA of the CDR3: TGTGCCAGCAGTCTCGGGACCCGGGGCACTGAAGCTTTCTTT. Translating gives CASSLGTRGTEAFF.

The CDR3 loop is CSARTSTLAAQETQYF. CDR3 in DNA: TGCAGTGCTAGAACTTCAACTCTAGCGGCCCAAGAGACCCAGTACTTC. The chain is built from TRBV20-1 and TRBJ2-5; 7 positions match TRBD2. Trimming removed 2 bases from V and 1 base from J; junction bases left unmatched: 10. This CDR3 contains 16 residues. Germline V gene sequence: CDR1 DFQATT, CDR2 SNEGSKA (reference sequence).

The chain combines TRBV30 with TRBJ2-7; unclear D gene. The DNA matches TRBJ2-5 better at its end, which makes the J call doubtful. CDR3 length: 14 amino acids. Germline values: CDR1 GTSNPN, CDR2 SVGIG (reference sequence). CDR3 in DNA: TGTGCCTGGTGGTGGGGTAGGGCGTCAGGGACCCAGTACTTC. This codes for CAWWWGRASGTQYF.

This clonotype was seen just once. CDR3: CASSPRTSAAVAKNIQYF. For the CDR3, the DNA is TGTGCCAGCAGCCCCCGGACTAGCGCAGCAGTAGCCAAAAACATTCAGTACTTC. The chain carries TRBV7-2 and TRBJ2-5; the match to TRBD2 covers 9 bases. The tail of the sequence fits TRBJ2-4 better, so the J call may be wrong. Looked up from germline, CDR1 is SGHTA and CDR2 is FQGNSA. The CDR3 covers 18 residues.

The V gene is TRBV28, the J gene TRBJ1-2; a weak D match, TRBD1 (6 bases). Trimming removed 5 bases at V and 8 bases at J, with 18 bases between. CDR1 and CDR2 from the germline V gene are MDHEN and SYDVKM. The CDR3 runs to 14 residues. The CDR3 bases are TGTGCCAGCAGTCGATCAGGGGAAGGGCGCGGCTACACCTTC. Translating gives CASSRSGEGRGYTF.

The chain joins TRBV11-2 to TRBJ1-2; D might be TRBD1 (6 bases). The germline V gene has CDR1 SGHAT and CDR2 FQNNGV. The CDR3 length is 16 residues. V lost 5 bases, J lost 3 bases, and 19 bases lay in between. For the CDR3, the DNA is TGTGCCAGCAGCCCCGGAGGCCGGGGGGCGGACTATGGCTACACCTTC. Translated, it gives CASSPGGRGADYGYTF.

The chain combines TRBV27 with TRBJ2-3; a weak D match, TRBD1 (6 bases). Germline V gene data show CDR1 as MNHEY and CDR2 as SMNVEV (reference sequence). The CDR3 has 14 amino acids. Between the trimmed V and J ends, which lost 3 bases and 3 bases, there was a span of 10 bases. CDR3 amino acids: CASSFETGTDTQYF. DNA of the CDR3: TGTGCCAGCAGTTTTGAGACAGGTACAGATACGCAGTATTTT.

CDR3 protein: CSARGGTSGRRETQYF. The CDR3 coding sequence is TGCAGTGCTAGAGGGGGGACTAGCGGGAGGAGAGAGACCCAGTACTTC. This chain joins TRBV20-1 and TRBJ2-5, with TRBD2 matching over 15 bases. The germline V gene has CDR1 DFQATT and CDR2 SNEGSKA (reference sequence). CDR3 length: 16 amino acids. J gave up 4 bases and V 1 base, and 4 bases lay outside the gene matches.

The chain recombines TRBV11-2 with TRBJ2-4; D is possibly TRBD1 or TRBD2 (5 bases each). Germline assignment: CDR1 SGHAT and CDR2 FQNNGV. The CDR3 runs to 10 residues. Trimming took off 1 base at V and 15 bases at J, with 7 bases between the two ends. CDR3 coding DNA: TGTGCCAGCAGCTTAGGGGGGACGTACTTC. This translates into CASSLGGTYF.

This clonotype was recorded a few times. J is TRBJ2-5 and V is TRBV20-1, with 8 bases that match TRBD2. Trimming at V came to 5 bases and at J to 4 bases, leaving 3 bases not matched to a gene. The CDR3 totals 12 residues. The germline V gene has CDR1 DFQATT and CDR2 SNEGSKA (reference sequence). The CDR3 region is CSAVGLAETQYF. The CDR3 DNA reads as TGCAGTGCTGTAGGACTAGCAGAGACCCAGTACTTC.

This sequence joins TRBV14 and TRBJ2-1; the D gene is possibly TRBD2 (6 bases). Germline values: CDR1 SGHDN, CDR2 FVKESK. This CDR3 contains 16 residues. V was cut by 2 bases and J by 7 bases, with 18 bases left in between. CDR3 in amino acids: CASSQRTTGERNEQFF. DNA of the CDR3: TGTGCCAGCAGCCAAAGGACAACGGGAGAAAGAAATGAGCAGTTCTTC.

Concerning this clonotype itself: Possible read error: a much larger clone is one base away. The chain uses TRBV7-2 and TRBJ2-2, with 11 bases aligning to TRBD2. Germline CDR1 is SGHTA and CDR2 is FQGNSA. The CDR3 is 15 amino acids. CDR3 sequence reads: CASSQLAGGTGKLFF. CDR3 sequence (DNA): TGTGCCAGCAGCCAGCTAGCGGGAGGCACCGGGAAGCTGTTTTTT.

The chain joins TRBV3-1 to TRBJ2-5, with D perhaps given as TRBD1 or TRBD2 (5 bases each). CDR1 and CDR2 (germline): LGHDT, YNNKEL (reference sequence). The V gene lost 4 bases and the J gene lost 10 bases, with 16 bases spanning the gap. There are 13 residues in the CDR3. CDR3 loop: CASSRDAPTFQYF. CDR3 DNA: TGTGCCAGCAGCCGGGACGCCCCTACTTTCCAGTACTTC.

Worth noting for this clonotype: Its ends do not fully match the called genes, so a read error is possible. The genes are TRBV12-3 or TRBV12-4 and TRBJ2-5; D uncertain. CDR3 length equals 14 residues. The CDR3 DNA follows: TGTACCAGCAGTCCCCAATTTTCGGCAGAGACCCAGTACTTC. It yields the protein CTSSPQFSAETQYF.

Worth noting for this clonotype: This may be a read error: a much more frequent sequence differs by one nucleotide. The J gene is TRBJ2-5, the V gene TRBV28; perhaps TRBD2 as D (5 bases). Gene TRBJ2-7 matches the end of the DNA better, so the J call may be wrong. The CDR3 extends over 16 amino acids. Germline V lookup: CDR1 MDHEN, CDR2 SYDVKM. The CDR3 DNA sequence: TGTGCCAGCAGTTTATCCGGCGTACAACTCCGGGGCGAGCAGTACTTC. Translating gives CASSLSGVQLRGEQYF.

This chain joins TRBV20-1 and TRBJ2-1; the match to TRBD2 covers 10 bases. J was trimmed by 2 bases and V by 5 bases; bases with no gene match: 6. The V gene's germline CDR1 is DFQATT and CDR2 SNEGSKA (reference sequence). The CDR3 covers 15 residues. The CDR3 loop reads CSASASGSTYNEQFF. CDR3 nucleotides: TGCAGTGCTTCCGCTAGCGGGAGTACCTACAATGAGCAGTTCTTC.

The V call is TRBV7-8, the J call TRBJ2-7, with a weak D call TRBD1 (5 bases). Trimming stripped 8 bases from V and 6 bases from J, with 17 bases between. The CDR3 spans 13 residues. From germline, CDR1 is SGHVS and CDR2 FQNEAQ. CDR3 nucleotides: TGTGCCAGCGGCCCCATCGTTAGGGGCGAGCAGTACTTC. Protein sequence: CASGPIVRGEQYF.

This chain links TRBV12-3 or TRBV12-4 with TRBJ1-2; 7 nucleotides match TRBD1. The CDR3 totals 15 residues. V trimming: 4 bases; J trimming: 7 bases; junction bases outside the gene matches: 12. The CDR3 reads CASSSSGTAVGGYTF. Here the CDR3 DNA reads TGTGCCAGCAGTTCATCCGGGACAGCGGTGGGTGGCTACACCTTC.

This clonotype showed up just once. The chain carries TRBV4-2 and TRBJ1-1; no firm D call. V lost 0 bases and J 10 bases, leaving 21 bases between the germline ends. Germline CDR1 and CDR2: LGHNA and YNFKEQ. CDR3 size: 16 residues. The chain's CDR3 is CASSQDPLLILRGAFF. The DNA for the CDR3 is TGTGCCAGCAGCCAAGATCCCCTCCTCATACTCCGCGGAGCTTTCTTT.

This clonotype occurred a few times. The CDR3 here is CASSMSVAAISGQPQHF. CDR3 nucleotide sequence: TGTGCCAGTAGTATGAGTGTCGCCGCTATCTCGGGTCAGCCCCAGCATTTT. J is TRBJ1-5 and V is TRBV19; D is undetermined. Trimming removed 3 bases at V and 6 bases at J, with 21 bases between. Germline CDR1 and CDR2: LNHDA and SQIVND (reference sequence). This CDR3 is 17 amino acids long.

J is TRBJ2-5 and V is TRBV18; 7 bases map to TRBD1. CDR3 size: 15 residues. Trimming took 2 bases from V and 4 from J; bases not matched to a gene: 7. Germline CDR1 KGHSH, CDR2 LQKENI. The CDR3 is CASSPDRARGETQYF. The CDR3 region has the DNA TGTGCCAGCTCACCAGACAGGGCGAGAGGAGAGACCCAGTACTTC.

The CDR3 region has the DNA TGTGCCAGCAGTGAGCTCGGACTAGCGGTCATCACAGATACGCAGTATTTT. Translated: CASSELGLAVITDTQYF. V is TRBV25-1 and J is TRBJ2-3; 10 nucleotides match TRBD2. The germline V gene encodes CDR1 MGHDK and CDR2 SYGVNS. The J segment lost 2 bases and the V segment lost 3 bases, leaving 8 bases of the junction unmatched. There are 17 residues in the CDR3.

The chain links TRBV13 to TRBJ2-7, with TRBD1 as a possible D gene (6 bases). The CDR3 contains 15 residues. Trimming cost V 4 bases and J 2 bases, with 15 bases left between them. The germline V gene encodes CDR1 PRHDT and CDR2 FYEKMQ (reference sequence). The CDR3 protein is CASSSTGSGAYEQYF. Here the CDR3 DNA reads TGTGCCAGCAGCTCCACCGGGTCAGGGGCCTACGAGCAGTACTTC.

This clonotype turned up a few times. The gene calls are TRBV29-1 and TRBJ2-3, with a weak D call TRBD1 (6 bases). V was trimmed by 7 bases and J by 2 bases, leaving 10 bases between them. Germline V gives CDR1 SQVTM, CDR2 ANQGSEA. This CDR3 spans 12 amino acids. The CDR3 nucleotides read TGCAGCGCAGACAGGAACACAGATACGCAGTATTTT. The encoded protein is CSADRNTDTQYF.

The table lists this clonotype with a few counts. For the CDR3, the DNA is TGTGCCAGCAGCGTAGGGACGGTAGGGTACGAGCAGTACTTC. It specifies CASSVGTVGYEQYF. This chain links TRBV9 with TRBJ2-4; D not certain. The J call is doubtful: the DNA matches TRBJ2-7 better. The CDR3 consists of 14 residues. Germline CDR1 is SGDLS and CDR2 is YYNGEE.

The genes are TRBV28 and TRBJ2-7; 7 bases are shared with TRBD1. The J segment lost 2 bases and the V segment lost 6 bases, leaving 7 bases of the junction unmatched. This CDR3 spans 14 amino acids. Germline assignment: CDR1 MDHEN and CDR2 SYDVKM. Written as DNA, the CDR3 is TGTGCCAGCAGCGGAACAGGGGTGGCCTACGAGCAGTACTTC. Encoded protein: CASSGTGVAYEQYF.

This clonotype has more than one count but fewer than ten. This chain connects TRBV20-1 to TRBJ2-6; D gene uncertain. The CDR3 runs to 14 residues. CDR1 is DFQATT and CDR2 is SNEGSKA in the germline V gene (reference sequence). The V end was cut by 1 base, the J end by 4 bases, with 8 bases between. This CDR3 is CSARGLYGANVLTF. DNA for the CDR3: TGCAGTGCTAGAGGCCTCTACGGGGCCAACGTCCTGACTTTC.

This clonotype was counted many times. V usage is TRBV7-2 and J usage is TRBJ2-4, with TRBD2 matching over 12 bases. The CDR3 runs to 18 residues. The germline gives CDR1 SGHTA, CDR2 FQGNSA. Losses at the gene ends were 2 bases for V and 4 bases for J; bases not matched to a gene: 9. In DNA, the CDR3 is TGTGCCAGCAGCTTAAGCGGGACTAGCGGGCCCATTAAAAACATTCAGTACTTC. Translation gives CASSLSGTSGPIKNIQYF.

This clonotype was picked up a small number of times. This chain links TRBV7-2 with TRBJ2-6; D is ambiguous. Germline V gene sequence: CDR1 SGHTA, CDR2 FQGNSA. The CDR3 contains 17 residues. V lost 3 bases, J lost 0 bases, and 12 bases lay in between. CDR3 sequence: CASSFGNHHSGANVLTF. Written as DNA, the CDR3 is TGTGCCAGCAGCTTCGGAAACCACCACTCTGGGGCCAACGTCCTGACTTTC.